This entry lists 21 T cell receptor beta chains sequenced from one sample in a study of blood T cell repertoires in COVID-19. Sequencing used immunoSEQ multiplex PCR; TCRdb keeps in-frame clones, though not all of them. The data hold some 60,000 clones, with around 90% observed a single time. The specimen was peripheral blood. The receptors were sampled from a man aged 55 to 70 with acute or convalescent COVID-19.

The chain carries TRBV7-8 and TRBJ1-4; perhaps TRBD1 as D (5 bases). The CDR3 has 19 residues. The ends were cut back, 1 base at V and 6 bases at J, with 24 bases in the middle. Germline loops: CDR1 SGHVS, CDR2 FQNEAQ. The CDR3 DNA reads as TGTGCCAGCAGCTTAGGGACGGAGGGAGCGGGGGGATCAGATGAAAAACTGTTTTTT. It codes for CASSLGTEGAGGSDEKLFF.

J is TRBJ1-1 and V is TRBV27, with 8 positions matching TRBD1. Looked up from germline, CDR1 is MNHEY and CDR2 is SMNVEV (reference sequence). CDR3 size: 12 residues. Trimming took 4 bases from V and 6 from J; bases not matched to a gene: 1. CDR3 sequence reads: CASSSGGAEAFF. The CDR3 DNA reads as TGTGCCAGCAGTTCAGGGGGCGCTGAAGCTTTCTTT.

The chain is built from TRBV19 and TRBJ2-1; D perhaps matches TRBD2 (7 bases). The CDR3 consists of 15 residues. The germline gives CDR1 LNHDA, CDR2 SQIVND (reference sequence). Trimming took off 8 bases at V and 4 bases at J, with 18 bases between the two ends. CDR3 protein: CASAIGRGGYNEQFF. The CDR3 DNA reads as TGTGCCAGTGCCATTGGTAGGGGGGGGTACAATGAGCAGTTCTTC.

This clone was detected only once. The chain joins TRBV7-3 to TRBJ1-2; 7 bases map to TRBD1. This CDR3 has 14 residues. Trimming removed 5 bases from V and 2 bases from J; junction bases left unmatched: 5. CDR1 SGHTA and CDR2 FQGTGA come from the germline V gene. In DNA, the CDR3 is TGTGCCAGCAGCGCCGGGACAGCAAACTATGGCTACACCTTC. Its translation: CASSAGTANYGYTF.

V and J are TRBV6-5 and TRBJ1-6; D gene ambiguous. The CDR3 is made up of 15 amino acids. V was clipped by 6 bases and J by 9 bases, with 18 bases between them. Per germline, CDR1 MNHEY and CDR2 SVGAGI. The CDR3 protein is CASSQGGPGTSPLHF. Here the CDR3 DNA reads TGTGCCAGCAGCCAAGGAGGGCCGGGTACTTCACCCCTCCACTTT.

The rearrangement joins TRBV19 to TRBJ2-2, with TRBD1 matching 10 bases. This CDR3 has 14 residues. V dropped 5 bases and J dropped 5; count of bases not matched to a gene: 2. The germline CDR1 and CDR2 sequences are LNHDA and SQIVND (reference sequence). The chain's CDR3 is CASSRDRGTGELFF. The CDR3 coding sequence is TGTGCCAGTAGTCGGGACAGGGGAACCGGGGAGCTGTTTTTT.

Of note for this clone: The junction differs from germline at one of its ends, possibly a read error. This chain connects TRBV6-2 or TRBV6-3 to TRBJ1-2, with TRBD1 identical over 8 bases. Germline CDR1 reads MNHEY; CDR2 reads SVGEGT. This CDR3 spans 11 amino acids. In DNA, the CDR3 is TGTGCCAGCAGTTTGGGAAGGACAGGGAGCTTC. This translates into CASSLGRTGSF.

This chain joins TRBV29-1 and TRBJ1-2; D ambiguous. V was pared by 6 bases and J by 0 bases, with 11 bases between. The CDR3 runs to 13 residues. Germline CDR1 is SQVTM and CDR2 is ANQGSEA. The CDR3 DNA reads as TGCAGCGTCGCGGATAAACCTAACTATGGCTACACCTTC. Translated: CSVADKPNYGYTF.

The gene calls are TRBV24-1 and TRBJ1-2; 10 nucleotides line up with TRBD1. V lost 4 bases to trimming and J lost 6 bases; unmatched junction nucleotides: 13. The CDR3 is 17 amino acids. From germline, CDR1 is KGHDR and CDR2 SFDVKD. The CDR3 here is CATSDPTTGGGKDGYTF. In nucleotides, the CDR3 is TGTGCCACCAGTGACCCTACGACAGGGGGCGGGAAGGATGGCTACACCTTC.

The genes are TRBV5-1 and TRBJ1-1; 9 bases are a match to TRBD1. V shed 7 bases, J shed 4 bases, and the junction held 8 bases outside the gene matches. Germline V gives CDR1 SGHRS, CDR2 YFSETQ. The CDR3 runs 14 residues. This CDR3 is CASGNRDRATEAFF. CDR3 DNA sequence: TGCGCCAGCGGTAACAGGGACAGGGCCACTGAAGCTTTCTTT.

CDR3 sequence (DNA): TGTGCCAGCAGCCCGCACGCCTTAACACAAGAGACCCAGTACTTC. Encoded protein: CASSPHALTQETQYF. The chain has TRBV7-9 and TRBJ2-5; D unclear. The V gene lost 5 bases and the J gene lost 2 bases, with 15 bases spanning the gap. The CDR3 consists of 15 residues. The germline V gene has CDR1 SEHNR and CDR2 FQNEAQ (reference sequence).

The chain carries TRBV13 and TRBJ2-7; 10 bases align to TRBD2. The V gene's germline CDR1 is PRHDT and CDR2 FYEKMQ (reference sequence). V lost 5 bases and J lost 1; bases outside the gene matches: 5. CDR3 length: 15 residues. The CDR3 is CASSLQGLASYEQYF. Written as DNA, the CDR3 is TGTGCCAGCAGCCTCCAGGGACTAGCGTCCTACGAGCAGTACTTC.

The chain carries TRBV5-4 and TRBJ1-2; a possible D gene is TRBD1 (6 bases). The germline V gene has CDR1 SGHNT and CDR2 YYREEE (reference sequence). Trimming cost V 4 bases and J 0 bases, with 10 bases left between them. The CDR3 is made up of 14 amino acids. The CDR3 DNA sequence: TGTGCCAGCAGCCTACAGGGTCCTAACTATGGCTACACCTTC. Protein sequence: CASSLQGPNYGYTF.

The rearrangement uses TRBV5-1 and TRBJ2-2, with a possible D match to TRBD1 (6 bases). Germline CDR1 reads SGHRS; CDR2 reads YFSETQ. V was clipped by 4 bases and J by 6 bases, with 19 bases between them. This CDR3 region has 16 residues. Written as DNA, the CDR3 is TGCGCCAGCAGCCCGCTCGACAGGACCGGAGCCGGGGAGCTGTTTTTT. Translation: CASSPLDRTGAGELFF. The variable domain in full, completed from reference TRBV5-1 and TRBJ2-2, reads KAGVTQTPRYLIKTRGQQVTLSCSPISGHRSVSWYQQTPGQGLQFLFEYFSETQRNKGNFPGRFSGRQFSNSRSEMNVSTLELGDSALYLCASSPLDRTGAGELFFGEGSRLTVL.

The chain uses TRBV18 and TRBJ1-2; 7 bases fit TRBD1. The trim removed 1 base at V and 4 bases at J, leaving 9 bases unmatched. Germline V gene sequence: CDR1 KGHSH, CDR2 LQKENI. CDR3 length: 16 amino acids. CDR3 residues: CASSPQVAGQLYGYTF. Here the CDR3 DNA reads TGTGCCAGCTCACCACAAGTCGCGGGACAGCTCTATGGCTACACCTTC.

The rearrangement uses TRBV2 and TRBJ1-4, with D perhaps TRBD1 (6 bases). Germline CDR1 reads SNHLY; CDR2 reads FYNNEI. The V end lost 7 bases, the J end lost 8 bases, and 20 bases lay between the germline ends. The CDR3 contains 15 residues. Here the CDR3 DNA reads TGTGCCAGCAACGAGCAGGGGTATTTTAGGGAAAAACTGTTTTTT. It yields the protein CASNEQGYFREKLFF. Using reference TRBV2 and TRBJ1-4 for the parts outside the CDR3, the full variable domain is EPEVTQTPSHQVTQMGQEVILRCVPISNHLYFYWYRQILGQKVEFLVSFYNNEISEKSEIFDDQFSVERPDGSNFTLKIRSTKLEDSAMYFCASNEQGYFREKLFFGSGTQLSVL.

This clone was seen once. The rearrangement links TRBV18 to TRBJ1-4; TRBD1 agrees at 7 bases. CDR1 is KGHSH and CDR2 is LQKENI in the germline V gene. The V segment lost 4 bases and the J segment 0 bases; nucleotides outside the gene matches: 5. The CDR3 loop spans 16 amino acids. In DNA, the CDR3 is TGTGCCAGCTCACGGGACAGCATTGCAACTAATGAAAAACTGTTTTTT. It encodes CASSRDSIATNEKLFF. The variable domain in full, completed from reference TRBV18 and TRBJ1-4, reads NAGVMQNPRHLVRRRGQEARLRCSPMKGHSHVYWYRQLPEEGLKFMVYLQKENIIDESGMPKERFSAEFPKEGPSILRIQQVVRGDSAAYFCASSRDSIATNEKLFFGSGTQLSVL.

The chain uses TRBV30 and TRBJ2-2, with a weak D call TRBD2 (6 bases). Germline assignment: CDR1 GTSNPN and CDR2 SVGIG (reference sequence). Trimming cost V 0 bases and J 1 base, with 15 bases left between them. The CDR3 contains 17 residues. CDR3: CAWSVRRGWGNTGELFF. The CDR3 coding sequence is TGTGCCTGGAGTGTACGCCGGGGGTGGGGGAACACCGGGGAGCTGTTTTTT.

The chain is built from TRBV12-3 or TRBV12-4 and TRBJ2-1; TRBD1 is a possible D gene (5 bases). The V end lost 7 bases, the J end lost 7 bases, and 5 bases lay between the germline ends. The CDR3 extends over 10 amino acids. CDR3 region: CASTGNEQFF. CDR3 bases: TGTGCCAGCACAGGGAATGAGCAGTTCTTC.

The V and J genes are TRBV6-5 and TRBJ1-6; D might be TRBD1 (5 bases). CDR3 length: 12 residues. V shed 2 bases and J shed 11 bases, with 7 bases lying between them. Germline CDR1 is MNHEY and CDR2 is SVGAGI. In DNA, the CDR3 is TGTGCCAGCAGTTACAGGGGAACACCCCTCCACTTT. Translated, it gives CASSYRGTPLHF.

The rearrangement uses TRBV29-1 and TRBJ2-2, with D perhaps TRBD1 (5 bases). CDR1 SQVTM and CDR2 ANQGSEA come from the germline V gene. V shed 6 bases and J shed 3 bases, with 8 bases lying between them. The CDR3 loop spans 12 amino acids. CDR3 DNA: TGCAGCGTAGACAGCGACACCGGGGAGCTGTTTTTT. This gives the protein CSVDSDTGELFF.